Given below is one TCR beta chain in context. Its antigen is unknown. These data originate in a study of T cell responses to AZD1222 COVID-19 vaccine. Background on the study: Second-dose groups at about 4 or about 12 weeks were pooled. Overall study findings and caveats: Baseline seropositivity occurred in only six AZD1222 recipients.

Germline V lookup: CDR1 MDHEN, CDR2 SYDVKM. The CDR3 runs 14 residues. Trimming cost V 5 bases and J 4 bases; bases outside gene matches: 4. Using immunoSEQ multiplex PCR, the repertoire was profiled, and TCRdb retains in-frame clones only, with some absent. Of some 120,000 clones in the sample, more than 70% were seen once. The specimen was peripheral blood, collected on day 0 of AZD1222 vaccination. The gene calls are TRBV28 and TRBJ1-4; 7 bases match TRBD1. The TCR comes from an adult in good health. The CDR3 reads CASSTGVGNEKLFF. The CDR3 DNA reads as TGTGCCAGCAGTACAGGGGTGGGTAATGAAAAACTGTTTTTT.